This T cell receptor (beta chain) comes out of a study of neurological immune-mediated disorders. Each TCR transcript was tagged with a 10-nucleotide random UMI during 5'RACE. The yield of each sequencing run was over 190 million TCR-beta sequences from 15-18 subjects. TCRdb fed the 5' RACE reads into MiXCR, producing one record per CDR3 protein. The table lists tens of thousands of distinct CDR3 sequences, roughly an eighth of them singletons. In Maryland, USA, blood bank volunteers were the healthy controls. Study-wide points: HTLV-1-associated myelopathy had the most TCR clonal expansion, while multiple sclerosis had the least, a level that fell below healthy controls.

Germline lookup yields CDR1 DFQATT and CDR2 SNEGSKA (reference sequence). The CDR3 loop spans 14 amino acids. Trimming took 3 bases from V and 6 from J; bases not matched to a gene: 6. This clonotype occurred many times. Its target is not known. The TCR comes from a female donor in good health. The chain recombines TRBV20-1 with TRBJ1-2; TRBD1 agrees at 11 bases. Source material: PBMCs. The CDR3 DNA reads TGCAGTGCTAGGGGGGACAGGGGGATGAATGGCTACACCTTC. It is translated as CSARGDRGMNGYTF.